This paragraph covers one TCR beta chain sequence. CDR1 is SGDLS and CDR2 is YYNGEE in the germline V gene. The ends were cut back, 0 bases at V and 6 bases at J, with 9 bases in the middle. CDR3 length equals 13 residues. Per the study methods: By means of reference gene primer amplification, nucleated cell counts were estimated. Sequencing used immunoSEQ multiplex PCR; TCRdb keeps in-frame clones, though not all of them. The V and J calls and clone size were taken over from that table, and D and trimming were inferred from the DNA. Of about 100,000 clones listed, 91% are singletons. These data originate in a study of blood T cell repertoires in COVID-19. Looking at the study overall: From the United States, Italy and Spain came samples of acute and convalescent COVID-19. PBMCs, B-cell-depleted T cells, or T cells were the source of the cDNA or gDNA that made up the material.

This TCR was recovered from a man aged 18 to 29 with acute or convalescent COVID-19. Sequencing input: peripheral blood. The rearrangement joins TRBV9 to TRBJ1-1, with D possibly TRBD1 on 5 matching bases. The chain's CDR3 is CASSVERGAEAFF. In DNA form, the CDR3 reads TGTGCCAGCAGCGTAGAAAGGGGCGCTGAAGCTTTCTTT.